This T cell receptor beta chain was sequenced for a study of early T cells in non-severe SARS-CoV-2 infection. TCRdb passed the 5' RACE reads through MiXCR, listing each CDR3 protein once. Of fewer than 35,000 distinct CDR3 sequences in the sample, approximately 7% were seen once. This clonotype was found many times. The V gene's germline CDR1 is SGHAT and CDR2 FQNNGV. The CDR3 consists of 12 residues. V lost 5 bases and J lost 6, with 10 bases in between. The sequence was collected from an adult who was a healthcare worker with PCR-confirmed SARS-CoV-2 infection or an uninfected control (not recorded which). The chain recombines TRBV11-2 with TRBJ1-1; D gene ambiguous. Material for sequencing was whole blood. This CDR3 reads CASSLEVAEAFF. The CDR3 coding sequence is TGTGCCAGCAGCCTGGAGGTGGCTGAAGCTTTCTTT.